The present T cell receptor (beta chain) was sequenced within a study of blood T cells in healthy people across ages. Turning to the study itself: Capturing about one barcoded beta molecule per two T cells was achieved by template switching. Study-wide results and limits: It was the long-lived donors that had more naive CD4+ cells and higher diversity than aged donors.

Regarding this clonotype: Its target is unknown. Its ends do not fully match the called genes, so a read error is possible.

A sample-barcoded 5' primer and a J-beta primer mix were used in a second PCR of about 6 to 12 cycles. Each TCR beta cDNA got a 12-nucleotide random molecular identifier. In TCRdb, the 5' RACE reads were re-called with MiXCR into one record per CDR3 protein. Altogether about 780,000 distinct CDR3 sequences are present, around 25% being singletons, with the ten largest covering approximately 2.9%. The CDR3 has 13 amino acids. The V gene's germline CDR1 is DFQATT and CDR2 SNEGSKA (reference sequence). These same records also appear under a second study, on T cells of mothers and their children. As that study records: Related mother-child pairs shared slightly more overlap than unrelated pairs, but the difference was non-significant.

The sample consisted of blood. This clonotype was obtained from a boy younger than 18 in good health. The V call is TRBV20-1, the J call TRBJ2-7; the match to TRBD2 covers 9 bases. The chain's CDR3 is CSASGDRSYEQYF. CDR3 nucleotide sequence: TGCAGCGCTAGCGGGGACCGTTCCTACGAGCAGTACTTC.